This is a list of T cell receptor beta chains from one sample in a study of T cell changes during pregnancy in multiple sclerosis. This table comes from immunoSEQ multiplex PCR, and its TCRdb copy is limited to in-frame clones, with some not included. The data show some 140,000 clones, about 96% seen once. This sample comprised peripheral blood, obtained after pregnancy. These receptors were collected from a female donor with multiple sclerosis, enrolled in a pregnancy study. Both conserved end residues are part of each CDR3. A D gene is named only where the DNA matches it firmly. A row's size may be missing; if present it is once, few, many or a size class.

v_gene	abundance	d_gene	j_gene	CDR3aa	CDR3nt
TRBV7-9	-	TRBD1	TRBJ1-4	CASSLSGQGNEKLFF	TGTGCCAGCAGCTTGAGTGGACAGGGCAATGAAAAACTGTTTTTT
TRBV7-8	once	-	TRBJ2-2	CASSYTATGELFF	TGTGCCAGCAGCTATACAGCAACCGGGGAGCTGTTTTTT
TRBV27	-	TRBD1	TRBJ1-4	CASSADRGDEKLFF	TGTGCCAGCAGTGCGGACAGGGGGGATGAAAAACTGTTTTTT
TRBV7-8	-	-	TRBJ2-7	CASSLYIPYEQYF	TGTGCCAGCAGCTTATACATACCCTACGAGCAGTACTTC
TRBV19	once	TRBD2	TRBJ2-1	CASSSPFEGGPYNEQFF	TGTGCCAGTAGTTCCCCCTTTGAGGGAGGGCCCTACAATGAGCAGTTCTTC
TRBV7-9	-	TRBD2	TRBJ2-1	CASSLPLAGLYNEQFF	TGTGCCAGCAGCTTACCACTAGCGGGACTCTACAATGAGCAGTTCTTC
TRBV6-5	-	-	TRBJ1-3	CASSYSPVPSGNTIYF	TGTGCCAGCAGTTACTCGCCGGTACCTAGCGGAAACACCATATATTTT
TRBV19	-	-	TRBJ1-5	CASSIAGTSNQPQHF	TGTGCCAGTAGTATAGCCGGGACAAGCAATCAGCCCCAGCATTTT
TRBV28	-	-	TRBJ1-2	CASTHGTTGLYGYTF	TGTGCCAGCACCCACGGAACGACAGGCCTCTATGGCTACACCTTC
TRBV28	-	-	TRBJ1-5	CASSSQPRVNQPQHF	TGTGCCAGCAGTTCTCAACCACGGGTGAATCAGCCCCAGCATTTT
TRBV7-9	-	TRBD2	TRBJ2-3	CASTFLAGPAFHTDTQYF	TGTGCCAGCACCTTTTTAGCGGGCCCCGCCTTCCACACAGATACGCAGTATTTT
TRBV5-4	-	TRBD1	TRBJ2-1	CASRTTGTEQFF	TGTGCCAGCAGAACGACAGGGACTGAGCAGTTCTTC
TRBV5-1	-	TRBD2	TRBJ2-5	CASSSTSGRETQYF	TGCGCCAGCAGCTCAACTAGCGGGAGGGAGACCCAGTACTTC
TRBV2	-	-	TRBJ1-4	CASSEADRTATNEKLFF	TGTGCCAGCAGTGAAGCGGACAGAACGGCAACTAATGAAAAACTGTTTTTT
TRBV21-1	-	-	TRBJ2-5	CASSKHHDTMLRETQYF	TGTGCCAGCAGCAAACACCACGACACGATGCTTCGGGAGACCCAGTACTTC
TRBV5-8	-	-	TRBJ2-3	CASSFRGGSTDTQYF	TGTGCCAGCAGCTTCAGGGGCGGAAGCACAGATACGCAGTATTTT
TRBV28	-	TRBD2	TRBJ2-1	CASSLSSSGRPDNEQFF	TGTGCCAGCAGTTTATCATCTAGCGGGAGGCCAGACAATGAGCAGTTCTTC
TRBV7-6	-	TRBD1	TRBJ1-5	CASSLGTGGMSEPQHF	TGTGCCAGCAGCTTGGGGACAGGAGGGATGAGTGAGCCCCAGCATTTT
TRBV19	-	TRBD2	TRBJ2-1	CASKWREGGYNEQFF	TGTGCCAGTAAATGGCGGGAGGGGGGCTACAATGAGCAGTTCTTC
TRBV6-1	-	TRBD1	TRBJ2-7	CASSEVGTGDEQYF	TGTGCCAGCAGTGAAGTCGGGACAGGGGATGAGCAGTACTTC
TRBV5-6	-	TRBD1	TRBJ2-3	CASSPTGVDTQYF	TGTGCCAGCAGCCCTACAGGGGTAGATACGCAGTATTTT
TRBV27	-	-	TRBJ2-2	CASSLLGLGELFF	TGTGCCAGCAGTTTACTCGGGTTGGGGGAGCTGTTTTTT
TRBV12-2	-	-	TRBJ2-2	CASRSHTREYNTGELFF	TGTGCAAGTCGCTCGCACACTAGGGAATATAACACCGGGGAGCTGTTTTTT